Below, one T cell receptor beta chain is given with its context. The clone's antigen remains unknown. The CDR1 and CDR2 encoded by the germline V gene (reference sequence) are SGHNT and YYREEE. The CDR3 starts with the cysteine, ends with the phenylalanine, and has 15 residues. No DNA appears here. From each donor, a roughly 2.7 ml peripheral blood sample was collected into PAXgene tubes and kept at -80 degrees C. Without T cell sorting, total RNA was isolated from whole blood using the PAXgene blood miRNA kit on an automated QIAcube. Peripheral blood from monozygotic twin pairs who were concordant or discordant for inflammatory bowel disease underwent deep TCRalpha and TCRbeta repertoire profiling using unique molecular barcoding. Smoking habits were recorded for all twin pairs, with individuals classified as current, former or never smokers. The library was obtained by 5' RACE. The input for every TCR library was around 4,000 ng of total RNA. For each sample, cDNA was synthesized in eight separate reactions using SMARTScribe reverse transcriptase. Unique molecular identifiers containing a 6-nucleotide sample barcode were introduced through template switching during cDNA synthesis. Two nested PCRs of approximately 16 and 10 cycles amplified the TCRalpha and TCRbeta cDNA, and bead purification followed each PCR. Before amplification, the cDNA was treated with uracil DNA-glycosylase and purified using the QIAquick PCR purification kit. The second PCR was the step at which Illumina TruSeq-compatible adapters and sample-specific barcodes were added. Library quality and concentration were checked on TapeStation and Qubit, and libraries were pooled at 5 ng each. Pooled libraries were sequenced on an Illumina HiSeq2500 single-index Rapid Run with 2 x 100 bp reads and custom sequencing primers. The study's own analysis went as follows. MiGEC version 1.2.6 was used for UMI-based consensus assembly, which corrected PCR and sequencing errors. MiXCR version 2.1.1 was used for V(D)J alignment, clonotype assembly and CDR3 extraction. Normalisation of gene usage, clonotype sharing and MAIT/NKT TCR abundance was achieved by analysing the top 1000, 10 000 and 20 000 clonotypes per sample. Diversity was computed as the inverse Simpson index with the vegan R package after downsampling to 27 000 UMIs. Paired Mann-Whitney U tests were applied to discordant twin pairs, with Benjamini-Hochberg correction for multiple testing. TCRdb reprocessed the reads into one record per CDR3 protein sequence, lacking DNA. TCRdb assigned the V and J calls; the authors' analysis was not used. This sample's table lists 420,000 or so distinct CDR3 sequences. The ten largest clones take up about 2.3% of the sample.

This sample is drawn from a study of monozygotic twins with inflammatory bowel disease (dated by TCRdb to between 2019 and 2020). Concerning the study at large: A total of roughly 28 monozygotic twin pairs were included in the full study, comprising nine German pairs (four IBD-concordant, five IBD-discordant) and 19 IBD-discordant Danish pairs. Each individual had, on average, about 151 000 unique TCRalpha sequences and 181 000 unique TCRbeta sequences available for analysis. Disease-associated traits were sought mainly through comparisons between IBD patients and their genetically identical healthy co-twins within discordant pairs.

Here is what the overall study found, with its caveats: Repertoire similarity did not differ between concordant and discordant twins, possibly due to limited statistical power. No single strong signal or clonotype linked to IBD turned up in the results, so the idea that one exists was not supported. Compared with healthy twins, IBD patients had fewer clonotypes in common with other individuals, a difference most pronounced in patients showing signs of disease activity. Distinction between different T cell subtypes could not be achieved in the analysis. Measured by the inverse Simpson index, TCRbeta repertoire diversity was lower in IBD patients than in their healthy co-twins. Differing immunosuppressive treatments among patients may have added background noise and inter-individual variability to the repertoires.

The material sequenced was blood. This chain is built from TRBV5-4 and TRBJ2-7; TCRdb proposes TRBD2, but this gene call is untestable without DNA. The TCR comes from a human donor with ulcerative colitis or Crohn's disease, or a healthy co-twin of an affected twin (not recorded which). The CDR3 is CASREDPAGFYEQYF.